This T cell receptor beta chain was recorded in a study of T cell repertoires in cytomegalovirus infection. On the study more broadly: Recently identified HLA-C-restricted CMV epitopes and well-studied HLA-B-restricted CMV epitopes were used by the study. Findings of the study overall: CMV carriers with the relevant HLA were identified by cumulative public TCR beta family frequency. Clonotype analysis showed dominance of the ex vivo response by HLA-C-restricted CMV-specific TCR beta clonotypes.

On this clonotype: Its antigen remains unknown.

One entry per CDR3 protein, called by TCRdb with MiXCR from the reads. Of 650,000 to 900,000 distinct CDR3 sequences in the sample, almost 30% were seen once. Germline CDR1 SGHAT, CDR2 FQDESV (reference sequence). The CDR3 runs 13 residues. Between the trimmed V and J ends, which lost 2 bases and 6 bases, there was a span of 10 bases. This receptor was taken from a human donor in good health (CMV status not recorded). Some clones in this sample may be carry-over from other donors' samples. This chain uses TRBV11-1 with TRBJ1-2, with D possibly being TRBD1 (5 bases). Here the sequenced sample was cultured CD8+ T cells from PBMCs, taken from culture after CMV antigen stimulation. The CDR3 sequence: CASSLRDGDGYTF. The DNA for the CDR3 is TGTGCCAGCAGCTTACGGGACGGTGATGGCTACACCTTC.